The clone carrying this TCR beta chain was observed a few times. Its antigen is unidentified. The data belong to a study of beta chain features in type 1 diabetes. Study context: Age and gender were similar between patients and healthy donors, as were cell yields. Notes on the study in general: Researchers cautioned that cDNA sequencing could over-represent cells with high TCR expression. The study found that naive, central memory and Treg TCRB repertoires appeared more similar in patients than in healthy donors. Moderate but significant shortening of TCRB CDR3s was recorded in all four CD4+ subsets from Type 1 diabetes patients.

Isolated RNA was reverse transcribed in full, so expressed TCRB transcripts were sequenced. The protocol was immunoSEQ multiplex PCR, while the TCRdb copy is restricted to in-frame clones and leaves out a portion. The profile shows about 140,000 clones, roughly 10% of them singletons. The germline CDR1 and CDR2 sequences are ENHRY and SYGVKD. Unmatched junction bases numbered 12, after V lost 4 bases and J lost 4 bases. CDR3 length: 16 amino acids. Material: central memory CD4+ T cells from blood. The TCR originated in a woman between 35 and 50 years old in good health. This chain connects TRBV10-3 to TRBJ2-5, with 7 bases that match TRBD1. CDR3: CAISGLTGRAGETQYF. CDR3 in DNA: TGTGCCATCAGTGGGTTGACAGGGCGGGCGGGAGAGACCCAGTACTTC.